These T cell receptor beta chains were read from a single sample in a study of blood T cell repertoires in COVID-19. The assay was immunoSEQ multiplex PCR, and TCRdb's table has in-frame clones only and misses some. The repertoire holds some 180,000 clones, with 84% as singletons. Sequencing was performed on peripheral blood. The receptors originated from a woman of 80 years or more with COVID-19, enrolled during active disease. Each CDR3 is given with its conserved first and last residue. The order of the fields is V gene, clone size, D gene, J gene, CDR3 protein, CDR3 DNA. D genes are given only for firm matches. Clone size appears in some rows only: once, few, many, or a class for an expanded clone.

>TRBV28|few|TRBD1|TRBJ2-5
CASSRSGQGEETQYF
TGTGCCAGCAGCCGATCTGGACAGGGGGAAGAGACCCAGTACTTC
>TRBV6-2/TRBV6-3|NA|TRBD1|TRBJ1-2
CASSYSKAGGAYSGGYTF
TGTGCCAGCAGTTACTCGAAGGCAGGGGGCGCTTACTCGGGCGGCTACACCTTC
>TRBV6-5|once|NA|TRBJ1-2
CASSDRTGRYTF
TGTGCCAGCAGCGACAGAACCGGGCGCTACACCTTC
>TRBV18|NA|TRBD1|TRBJ1-2
CASSPGTGVGYGYTF
TGTGCCAGCTCACCCGGGACAGGGGTGGGGTATGGCTACACCTTC
>TRBV4-1|NA|TRBD2|TRBJ2-7
CASSDHRTRTYEQYF
TGCGCCAGCAGCGACCACCGGACTAGGACCTACGAGCAGTACTTC
>TRBV7-9|NA|TRBD1|TRBJ2-2
CAKQGRANTGELFF
TGTGCCAAACAGGGGCGCGCGAACACCGGGGAGCTGTTTTTT
>TRBV5-4|NA|NA|TRBJ1-4
CASSLIQGEKLFF
TGTGCCAGCAGCTTGATCCAGGGGGAAAAACTGTTTTTT
>TRBV29-1|NA|TRBD2|TRBJ2-2
CSAPLGGVNTGELFF
TGCAGCGCTCCATTGGGAGGGGTGAACACCGGGGAGCTGTTTTTT
>TRBV13|NA|NA|TRBJ1-1
CASSLGGEGSTEAFF
TGTGCCAGCAGCTTAGGCGGGGAAGGGAGCACTGAAGCTTTCTTT
>TRBV2|NA|NA|TRBJ2-5
CATGLLQETQYF
TGTGCAACCGGACTACTACAAGAGACCCAGTACTTC
>TRBV30|NA|NA|TRBJ2-7
CAWGRGLAYEQYF
TGTGCCTGGGGGCGGGGTCTAGCCTACGAGCAGTACTTC
>TRBV19|NA|NA|TRBJ2-5
CATSLWGSGETQYF
TGTGCCACCTCTCTCTGGGGAAGCGGGGAGACCCAGTACTTC
>TRBV5-1|NA|TRBD2|TRBJ2-1
CASSFLGTSGRMTYNEQFF
TGCGCCAGCAGCTTTCTCGGGACTAGCGGGAGAATGACCTACAATGAGCAGTTCTTC
>TRBV12-3/TRBV12-4|once|NA|TRBJ2-2
CASSSASGELFF
TGTGCCAGCAGTTCTGCGTCGGGGGAGCTGTTTTTT
>TRBV21-1|NA|NA|TRBJ2-1
CASSRVTGDAPNYNEQFF
TGTGCCAGCAGCAGGGTCACAGGGGACGCTCCCAATTACAATGAGCAGTTCTTC
>TRBV5-6|once|TRBD2|TRBJ2-7
CASSLLAGGPYEQYF
TGTGCCAGCAGCTTGTTAGCGGGGGGTCCCTACGAGCAGTACTTC
>TRBV20-1|NA|TRBD1|TRBJ1-1
CSASDTGGKAEAFF
TGCAGTGCTAGTGACACAGGGGGCAAAGCTGAAGCTTTCTTT
>TRBV19|NA|TRBD2|TRBJ2-1
CASSLRLAGGPGNEQFF
TGTGCCAGTAGTCTCAGACTAGCGGGGGGGCCGGGGAATGAGCAGTTCTTC
>TRBV5-1|NA|TRBD2|TRBJ2-1
CASSSGTSGIGGYNEQFF
TGCGCCAGCAGCTCAGGGACTAGCGGGATAGGCGGGTACAATGAGCAGTTCTTC